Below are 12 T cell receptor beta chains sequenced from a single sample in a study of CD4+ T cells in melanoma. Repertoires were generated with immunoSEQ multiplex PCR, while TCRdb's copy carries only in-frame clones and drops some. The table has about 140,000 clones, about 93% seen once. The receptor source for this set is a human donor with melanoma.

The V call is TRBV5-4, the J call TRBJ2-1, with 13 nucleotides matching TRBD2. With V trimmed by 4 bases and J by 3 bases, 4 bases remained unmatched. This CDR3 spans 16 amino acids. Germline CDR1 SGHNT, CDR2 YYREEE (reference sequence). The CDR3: CASSIGTSGNYNEQFF. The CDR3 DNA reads TGTGCCAGCAGCATCGGGACTAGCGGGAACTACAATGAGCAGTTCTTC.

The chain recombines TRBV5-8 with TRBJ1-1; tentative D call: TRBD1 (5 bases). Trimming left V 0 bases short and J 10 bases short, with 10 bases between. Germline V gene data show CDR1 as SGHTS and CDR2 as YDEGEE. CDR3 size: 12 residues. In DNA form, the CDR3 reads TGTGCCAGCAGCTTGGTAGGGGCGGGAGCTTTCTTT. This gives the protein CASSLVGAGAFF.

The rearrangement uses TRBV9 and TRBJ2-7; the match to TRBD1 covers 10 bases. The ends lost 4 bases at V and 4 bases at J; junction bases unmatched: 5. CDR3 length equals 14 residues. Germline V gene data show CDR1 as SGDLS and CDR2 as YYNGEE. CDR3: CASSPGTGVYEQYF. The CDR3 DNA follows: TGTGCCAGCAGCCCTGGGACAGGGGTATACGAGCAGTACTTC.

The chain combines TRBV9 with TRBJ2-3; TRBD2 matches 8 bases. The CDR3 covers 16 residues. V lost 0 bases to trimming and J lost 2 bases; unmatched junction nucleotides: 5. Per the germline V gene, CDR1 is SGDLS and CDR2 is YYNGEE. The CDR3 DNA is TGTGCCAGCAGCGTAGTTGCGGGGGGACTCACAGATACGCAGTATTTT. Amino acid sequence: CASSVVAGGLTDTQYF.

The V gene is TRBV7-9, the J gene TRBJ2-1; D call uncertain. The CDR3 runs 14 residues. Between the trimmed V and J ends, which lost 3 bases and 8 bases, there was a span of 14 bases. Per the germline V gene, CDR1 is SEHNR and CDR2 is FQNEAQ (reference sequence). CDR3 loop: CASSFEEMAYEQFF. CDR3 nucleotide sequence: TGTGCCAGCAGCTTCGAGGAAATGGCTTATGAGCAGTTCTTC.

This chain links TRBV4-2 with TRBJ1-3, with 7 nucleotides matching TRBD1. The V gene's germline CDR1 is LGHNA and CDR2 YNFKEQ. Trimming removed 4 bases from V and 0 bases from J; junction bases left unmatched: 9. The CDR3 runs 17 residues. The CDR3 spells CASSLGSTGSSGNTIYF. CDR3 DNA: TGTGCCAGCAGCCTCGGTTCGACAGGGAGCTCTGGAAACACCATATATTTT.

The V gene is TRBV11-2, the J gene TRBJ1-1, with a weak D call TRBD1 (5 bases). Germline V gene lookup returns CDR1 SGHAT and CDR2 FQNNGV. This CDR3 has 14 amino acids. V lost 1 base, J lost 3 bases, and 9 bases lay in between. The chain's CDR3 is CASSLGRGHTEAFF. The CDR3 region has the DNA TGTGCCAGCAGCTTAGGAAGGGGACACACTGAAGCTTTCTTT.

In DNA form, the CDR3 reads TGCAGCTTTTGGGCTCTTGGACAGCTGGACGTCCTGACTTTC. As protein: CSFWALGQLDVLTF. The chain couples TRBV29-1 to TRBJ2-6; possibly TRBD1 for D (6 bases). The CDR3 has 14 amino acids. The V and J ends lost 8 bases and 11 bases respectively, with 22 bases between them. CDR1 SQVTM and CDR2 ANQGSEA come from the germline V gene.

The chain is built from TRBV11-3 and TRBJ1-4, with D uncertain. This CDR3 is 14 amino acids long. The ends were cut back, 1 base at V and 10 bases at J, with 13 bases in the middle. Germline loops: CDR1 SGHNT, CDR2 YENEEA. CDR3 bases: TGTGCCAGCAGCTTAGGACATCCAGATCCAAAACTGTTTTTT. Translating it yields CASSLGHPDPKLFF.

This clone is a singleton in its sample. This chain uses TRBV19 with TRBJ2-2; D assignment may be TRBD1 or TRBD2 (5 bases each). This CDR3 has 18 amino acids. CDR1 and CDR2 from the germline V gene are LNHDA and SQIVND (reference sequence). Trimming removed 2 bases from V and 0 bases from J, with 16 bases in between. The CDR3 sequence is CASSIFSGRVSNTGELFF. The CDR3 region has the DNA TGTGCCAGTAGTATATTTTCAGGGCGGGTCTCGAACACCGGGGAGCTGTTTTTT.

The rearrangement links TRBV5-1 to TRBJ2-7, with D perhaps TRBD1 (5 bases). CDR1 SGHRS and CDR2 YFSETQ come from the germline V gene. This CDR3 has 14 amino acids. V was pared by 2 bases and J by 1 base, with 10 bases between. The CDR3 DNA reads TGCGCCAGCAGCTTAAGGACACCATCCTACGAGCAGTACTTC. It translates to CASSLRTPSYEQYF.

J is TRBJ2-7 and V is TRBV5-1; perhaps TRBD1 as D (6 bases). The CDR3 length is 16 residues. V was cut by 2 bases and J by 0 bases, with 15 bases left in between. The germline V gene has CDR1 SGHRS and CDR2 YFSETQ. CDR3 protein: CASSFDRTLISYEQYF. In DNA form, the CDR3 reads TGCGCCAGCAGCTTCGACAGGACCCTTATCTCCTACGAGCAGTACTTC.